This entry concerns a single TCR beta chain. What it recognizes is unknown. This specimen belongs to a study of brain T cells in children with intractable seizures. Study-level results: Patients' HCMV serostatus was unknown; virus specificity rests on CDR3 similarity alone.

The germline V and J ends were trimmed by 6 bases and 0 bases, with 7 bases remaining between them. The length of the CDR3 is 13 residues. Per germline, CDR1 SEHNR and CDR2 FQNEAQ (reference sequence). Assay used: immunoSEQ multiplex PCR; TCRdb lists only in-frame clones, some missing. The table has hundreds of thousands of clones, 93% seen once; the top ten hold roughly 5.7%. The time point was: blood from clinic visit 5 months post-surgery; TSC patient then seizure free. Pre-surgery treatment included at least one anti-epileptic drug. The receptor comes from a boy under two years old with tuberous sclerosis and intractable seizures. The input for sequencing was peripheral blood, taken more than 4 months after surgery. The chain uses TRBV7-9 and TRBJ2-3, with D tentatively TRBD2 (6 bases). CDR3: CASSAGSTDTQYF. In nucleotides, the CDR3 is TGTGCCAGCAGTGCGGGGAGCACAGATACGCAGTATTTT.